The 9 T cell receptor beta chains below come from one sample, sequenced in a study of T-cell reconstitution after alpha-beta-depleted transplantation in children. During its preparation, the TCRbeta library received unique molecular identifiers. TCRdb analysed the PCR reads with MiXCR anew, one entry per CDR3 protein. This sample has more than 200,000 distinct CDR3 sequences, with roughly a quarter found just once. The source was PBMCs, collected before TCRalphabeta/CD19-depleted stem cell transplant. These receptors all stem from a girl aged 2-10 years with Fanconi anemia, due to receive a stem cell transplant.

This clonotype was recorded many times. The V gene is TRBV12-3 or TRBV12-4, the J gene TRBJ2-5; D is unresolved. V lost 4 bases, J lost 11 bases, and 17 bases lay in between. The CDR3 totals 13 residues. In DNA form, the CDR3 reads TGTGCCAGCAGTTCCGGCGTTCGGTTGGAGCAGTACTTC. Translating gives CASSSGVRLEQYF.

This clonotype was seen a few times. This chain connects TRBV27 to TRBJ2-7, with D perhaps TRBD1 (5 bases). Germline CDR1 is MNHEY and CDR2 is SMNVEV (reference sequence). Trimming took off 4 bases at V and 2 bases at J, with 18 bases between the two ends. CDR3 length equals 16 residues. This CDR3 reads CASSSAINGATYEQYF. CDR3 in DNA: TGTGCCAGCAGTTCCGCTATTAATGGGGCGACCTACGAGCAGTACTTC.

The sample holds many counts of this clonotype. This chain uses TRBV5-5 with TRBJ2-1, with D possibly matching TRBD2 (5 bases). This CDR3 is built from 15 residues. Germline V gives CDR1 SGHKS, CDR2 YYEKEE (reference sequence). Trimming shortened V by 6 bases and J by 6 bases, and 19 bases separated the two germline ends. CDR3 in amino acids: CASTLAAAISNEQFF. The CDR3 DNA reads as TGTGCCAGCACGCTTGCAGCGGCCATAAGCAATGAGCAGTTCTTC.

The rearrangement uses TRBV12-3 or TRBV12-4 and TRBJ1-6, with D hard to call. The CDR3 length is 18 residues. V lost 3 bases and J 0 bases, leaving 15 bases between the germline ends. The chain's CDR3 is CASSFSQAASSYNSPLHF. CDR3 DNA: TGTGCCAGCAGTTTTTCCCAGGCTGCTAGCTCCTATAATTCACCCCTCCACTTT.

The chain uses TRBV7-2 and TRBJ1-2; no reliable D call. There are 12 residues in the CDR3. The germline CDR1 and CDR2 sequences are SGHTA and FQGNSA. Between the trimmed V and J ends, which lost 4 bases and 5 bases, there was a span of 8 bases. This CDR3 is CASSSNRYGYTF. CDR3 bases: TGTGCCAGCAGCTCCAACCGGTATGGCTACACCTTC.

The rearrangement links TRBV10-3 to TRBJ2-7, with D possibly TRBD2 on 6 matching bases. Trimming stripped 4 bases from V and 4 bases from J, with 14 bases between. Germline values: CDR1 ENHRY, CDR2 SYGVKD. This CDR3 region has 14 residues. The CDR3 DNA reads TGTGCCATCAGTGTATCGGGGGAGGAGTACGAGCAGTACTTC. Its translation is CAISVSGEEYEQYF.

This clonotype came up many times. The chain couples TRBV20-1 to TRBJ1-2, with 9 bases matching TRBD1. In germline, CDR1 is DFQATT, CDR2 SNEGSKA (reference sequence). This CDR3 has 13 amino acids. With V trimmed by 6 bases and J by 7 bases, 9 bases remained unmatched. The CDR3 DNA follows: TGCAGTGCCACAGGGGGCGCGGAGGGTGGCTACACCTTC. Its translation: CSATGGAEGGYTF.

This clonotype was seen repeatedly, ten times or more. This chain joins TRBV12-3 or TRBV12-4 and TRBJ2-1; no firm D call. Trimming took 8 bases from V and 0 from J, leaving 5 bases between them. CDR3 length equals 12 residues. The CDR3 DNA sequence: TGTGCCAGCGGTTACTCCTACAATGAGCAGTTCTTC. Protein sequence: CASGYSYNEQFF.

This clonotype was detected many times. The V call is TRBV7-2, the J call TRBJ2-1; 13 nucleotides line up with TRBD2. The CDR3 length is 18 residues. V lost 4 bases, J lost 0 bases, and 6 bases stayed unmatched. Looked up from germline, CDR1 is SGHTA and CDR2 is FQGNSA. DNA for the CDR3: TGTGCCAGCAGCTCCACTAGCGGGGGGGTCCTCTCCTACAATGAGCAGTTCTTC. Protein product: CASSSTSGGVLSYNEQFF. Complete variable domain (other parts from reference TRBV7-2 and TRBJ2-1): GAGVSQSPSNKVTEKGKDVELRCDPISGHTALYWYRQSLGQGLEFLIYFQGNSAPDKSGLPSDRFSAERTGGSVSTLTIQRTQQEDSAVYLCASSSTSGGVLSYNEQFFGPGTRLTVL.